This entry lists 5 T cell receptor beta chains sequenced from one sample in a study of CD8 T cells in ankylosing spondylitis. The antigens of these receptors remain unknown. Study-wide results and limits: Ankylosing spondylitis blood seemed to carry a telltale TCR beta motif made of under ten highly homologous variants.

TCRdb itself ran the 5' RACE reads through MiXCR, one entry per CDR3 protein. The sample contains roughly 700,000 distinct CDR3 sequences, around a fifth of which appear only once. The sample taken for sequencing was blood, either unsorted or a sorted T cell fraction (not recorded which). The receptors were sampled from a male donor with ankylosing spondylitis.

V gene TRBV12-3 or TRBV12-4 combines with J gene TRBJ2-5; a weak D match, TRBD2 (6 bases). The ends were cut back, 3 bases at V and 4 bases at J, with 9 bases in the middle. The length of the CDR3 is 13 residues. CDR3 sequence reads: CASSFGSRETQYF. Here the CDR3 DNA reads TGTGCCAGCAGTTTCGGGAGCAGAGAGACCCAGTACTTC.

V and J are TRBV2 and TRBJ2-7, with D hard to call. CDR1 is SNHLY, CDR2 FYNNEI, per germline. This CDR3 is built from 11 residues. V was trimmed by 7 bases and J by 7 bases, leaving 11 bases between them. The CDR3 DNA reads TGTGCCAGCACCGTTGCGCTGGAGCAGTACTTC. This codes for CASTVALEQYF.

This clonotype was seen more than once but under ten times. V and J are TRBV15 and TRBJ1-2, with a possible D match to TRBD1 (5 bases). From germline, CDR1 is LNHNV and CDR2 YYDKDF (reference sequence). The CDR3 covers 14 residues. V gave up 0 bases and J gave up 4 bases, with 9 bases separating them. The CDR3 DNA reads as TGTGCCACCAGCAGAGAAAGGGGCCGCTATGGCTACACCTTC. It specifies CATSRERGRYGYTF.

V gene TRBV12-5 combines with J gene TRBJ1-1; D gene uncertain. CDR1 is LGHNT, CDR2 FRNRAP, per germline. This CDR3 has 17 amino acids. Trimming took 0 bases from V and 0 from J, leaving 14 bases between them. CDR3 sequence reads: CASGLVFFTEMNTEAFF. The CDR3 DNA reads TGTGCTAGTGGTTTGGTATTCTTCACAGAGATGAACACTGAAGCTTTCTTT.

J is TRBJ1-5 and V is TRBV20-1; D is unclear. In germline, CDR1 is DFQATT, CDR2 SNEGSKA (reference sequence). CDR3 length: 9 amino acids. The V gene lost 6 bases and the J gene lost 7 bases, with 4 bases spanning the gap. The CDR3 here is CSAPQPQHF. In nucleotides, the CDR3 is TGCAGTGCCCCACAGCCCCAGCATTTT.